What follows are 27 T cell receptor beta chains derived from one specimen sequenced in a study of PD-L1 blockade in urothelial cancer. Sequencing used immunoSEQ multiplex PCR; TCRdb keeps in-frame clones, though not all of them. The repertoire holds 130,000 or so clones, with about 81% as singletons. The time point was: pretreatment peripheral blood. Source: PBMCs, taken around atezolizumab (anti-PD-L1) treatment. All receptors come from a man over 45 with urothelial cancer.

V is TRBV6-1 and J is TRBJ2-7; 7 bases agree with TRBD1. The CDR3 is 13 amino acids. V lost 8 bases and J lost 2; bases outside the gene matches: 6. Germline CDR1 reads MNHNS; CDR2 reads SASEGT. CDR3 nucleotide sequence: TGTGCCAGCGGGACAGCCACCACCTACGAGCAGTACTTC. It yields the protein CASGTATTYEQYF.

V and J are TRBV15 and TRBJ2-3; TRBD2 matches at 8 bases. The germline V gene encodes CDR1 LNHNV and CDR2 YYDKDF (reference sequence). CDR3 length: 15 residues. V lost 1 base and J lost 5; bases outside the gene matches: 5. The CDR3 region is CATSRGGLAGDTQYF. Written as DNA, the CDR3 is TGTGCCACCAGCAGAGGGGGGCTAGCGGGAGATACGCAGTATTTT.

The CDR3 bases are TGTGCCAGCTCTCCCCAGGGCGTAGGCTACACCTTC. Translation gives CASSPQGVGYTF. The rearrangement uses TRBV18 and TRBJ1-2; D is perhaps TRBD1 (5 bases). From germline, CDR1 is KGHSH and CDR2 LQKENI. The germline V and J ends were trimmed by 6 bases and 8 bases, with 13 bases remaining between them. This CDR3 spans 12 amino acids.

The CDR3 bases are TGCGCCAGCAGCCAAGAGGGGGCTAGCGGGAGGGATTACAATGAGCAGTTCTTC. This codes for CASSQEGASGRDYNEQFF. V gene TRBV4-1 combines with J gene TRBJ2-1; 12 nucleotides align to TRBD2. V trimming: 0 bases; J trimming: 4 bases; junction bases outside the gene matches: 7. CDR1 is MGHRA, CDR2 YSYEKL, per germline. The CDR3 runs 18 residues.

The CDR3 DNA follows: TGTGCCAGCAGCTCGGGAATGAACACTGAAGCTTTCTTT. Translated: CASSSGMNTEAFF. The genes are TRBV7-9 and TRBJ1-1, with D uncertain. Germline-derived CDR1 and CDR2 are SEHNR and FQNEAQ (reference sequence). The germline V and J ends were trimmed by 4 bases and 0 bases, with 6 bases remaining between them. CDR3 length: 13 amino acids.

The chain couples TRBV7-2 to TRBJ2-1; D perhaps matches TRBD2 (6 bases). V was trimmed by 5 bases and J by 0 bases, leaving 11 bases between them. This CDR3 has 15 residues. Germline V lookup: CDR1 SGHTA, CDR2 FQGNSA. The CDR3 sequence is CASSPRDFSYNEQFF. The DNA of the CDR3 is TGTGCCAGCAGCCCACGGGACTTCTCCTACAATGAGCAGTTCTTC.

In DNA form, the CDR3 reads TGTGCCAGCAGGGCTAGCGGGAGTTTTGTTGATACGCAGTATTTT. Protein sequence: CASRASGSFVDTQYF. The genes are TRBV6-5 and TRBJ2-3, with 10 bases that match TRBD2. The V segment lost 6 bases and the J segment 6 bases; nucleotides outside the gene matches: 9. This CDR3 comprises 15 residues. Germline CDR1 MNHEY, CDR2 SVGAGI.

This clone has more than one count but fewer than ten. The V and J genes are TRBV6-1 and TRBJ2-7, with TRBD2 identical over 8 bases. CDR3 length equals 13 residues. Trimming cost V 6 bases and J 7 bases; bases outside gene matches: 8. Germline V lookup: CDR1 MNHNS, CDR2 SASEGT. CDR3 nucleotides: TGTGCCAGCAGAGGAGCGGGAGTCGTGGAGCAGTACTTC. Translating gives CASRGAGVVEQYF.

The V call is TRBV5-1, the J call TRBJ2-1, with D possibly matching TRBD2 (5 bases). The V end lost 0 bases, the J end lost 1 base, and 11 bases lay between the germline ends. The CDR3 totals 16 residues. Germline lookup yields CDR1 SGHRS and CDR2 YFSETQ. This CDR3 is CASSLDAGNSYNEQFF. The CDR3 DNA sequence: TGCGCCAGCAGCTTGGACGCCGGGAATTCCTACAATGAGCAGTTCTTC.

The chain couples TRBV18 to TRBJ2-3; 9 nucleotides agree with TRBD1. From germline, CDR1 is KGHSH and CDR2 LQKENI. J gave up 6 bases and V 1 base, and 11 bases lay outside the gene matches. There are 17 residues in the CDR3. As DNA, the CDR3 is TGTGCCAGCTCACCACTAGGAGGGACAGGGATAATGGATACGCAGTATTTT. Translated, it gives CASSPLGGTGIMDTQYF.

The chain is built from TRBV5-1 and TRBJ1-4, with 7 nucleotides matching TRBD1. Germline trimming cut 0 bases from V and 3 bases from J; bases unmatched to any gene: 14. The CDR3 is 19 residues long. The germline V gene encodes CDR1 SGHRS and CDR2 YFSETQ. The CDR3 protein is CASSLVYSGGGSANEKLFF. In DNA form, the CDR3 reads TGCGCCAGCAGCTTGGTGTATTCGGGAGGGGGCTCCGCTAATGAAAAACTGTTTTTT.

J is TRBJ1-2 and V is TRBV28, with D perhaps TRBD1 (6 bases). CDR1 and CDR2 (germline): MDHEN, SYDVKM. The CDR3 runs 13 residues. V lost 6 bases and J 3 bases, leaving 11 bases between the germline ends. The chain's CDR3 is CASRSRGDYGYTF. CDR3 sequence (DNA): TGTGCCAGCAGGAGCAGGGGCGACTATGGCTACACCTTC.

The chain is built from TRBV2 and TRBJ2-1; the D gene is possibly TRBD2 (6 bases). V was shortened by 11 bases and J by 9 bases, with 20 bases between the two germline ends. Germline V gives CDR1 SNHLY, CDR2 FYNNEI. The CDR3 extends over 13 amino acids. CDR3 DNA sequence: TGTGCCTCCCGAACGACTAGTTCATCTGAGCAGTTCTTC. This translates into CASRTTSSSEQFF.

The chain has TRBV28 and TRBJ2-3, with 14 bases aligning to TRBD2. Trimming took 10 bases from V and 1 from J; bases not matched to a gene: 7. The CDR3 is made up of 16 amino acids. Germline V gene lookup returns CDR1 MDHEN and CDR2 SYDVKM. The chain's CDR3 is CATLPGLAGGTDTQYF. In DNA form, the CDR3 reads TGTGCCACCCTGCCGGGACTAGCGGGGGGCACAGATACGCAGTATTTT. Using reference TRBV28 and TRBJ2-3 for the parts outside the CDR3, the full variable domain is DVKVTQSSRYLVKRTGEKVFLECVQDMDHENMFWYRQDPGLGLRLIYFSYDVKMKEKGDIPEGYSVSREKKERFSLILESASTNQTSMYLCATLPGLAGGTDTQYFGPGTRLTVL.

The genes are TRBV19 and TRBJ2-2, with 8 bases identical to TRBD1. The V segment lost 4 bases and the J segment 3 bases; nucleotides outside the gene matches: 4. CDR1 and CDR2 (germline): LNHDA, SQIVND (reference sequence). CDR3 length: 15 amino acids. CDR3 residues: CASSRTGGYTGELFF. The CDR3 nucleotides read TGTGCCAGTAGTAGAACAGGGGGTTACACCGGGGAGCTGTTTTTT.

The rearrangement uses TRBV5-4 and TRBJ2-2; no clear D. The CDR3 is 13 residues long. V was trimmed by 4 bases and J by 3 bases, leaving 7 bases between them. Germline CDR1 reads SGHNT; CDR2 reads YYREEE (reference sequence). CDR3 DNA: TGTGCCAGCAGCCCCAGGTACACCGGGGAGCTGTTTTTT. Amino acids: CASSPRYTGELFF.

This clone was detected once. The CDR3: CATKAGGGVNEQFF. In nucleotides, the CDR3 is TGTGCCACCAAAGCGGGAGGGGGGGTCAATGAGCAGTTCTTC. The chain combines TRBV6-5 with TRBJ2-1; 10 bases are a match to TRBD2. The V and J ends lost 10 bases and 6 bases, in that order; junction bases with no gene match: 9. The CDR3 covers 14 residues. Germline CDR1 reads MNHEY; CDR2 reads SVGAGI.

The chain recombines TRBV6-5 with TRBJ1-1, with TRBD1 identical over 11 bases. The germline gives CDR1 MNHEY, CDR2 SVGAGI. Losses at the gene ends were 1 base for V and 6 bases for J; bases not matched to a gene: 7. This CDR3 region has 16 residues. CDR3 residues: CASSYLNRGQGAEAFF. The CDR3 nucleotides read TGTGCCAGCAGTTACTTAAACCGGGGACAGGGGGCTGAAGCTTTCTTT.

V gene TRBV7-9 combines with J gene TRBJ2-6; 8 bases are a match to TRBD1. Per the germline V gene, CDR1 is SEHNR and CDR2 is FQNEAQ (reference sequence). The CDR3 totals 13 residues. Trimming removed 5 bases from V and 11 bases from J; junction bases left unmatched: 5. CDR3 nucleotides: TGTGCCAGCAGCGGGGCGGACAGGGACGTCCTGACTTTC. Protein: CASSGADRDVLTF.

The chain combines TRBV4-1 with TRBJ2-1; D is possibly TRBD1 (8 bases). Per the germline V gene, CDR1 is MGHRA and CDR2 is YSYEKL. V lost 2 bases and J lost 10, with 21 bases in between. CDR3 length: 16 residues. CDR3 nucleotide sequence: TGCGCCAGCAGCCAACATCCTCGGACAGGGAGGGGCGAGCAGTTCTTC. It is translated as CASSQHPRTGRGEQFF.

There are a few counts of this clone. The V and J genes are TRBV13 and TRBJ2-7, with D possibly matching TRBD2 (5 bases). This CDR3 spans 15 amino acids. The V and J ends lost 5 bases and 0 bases respectively, with 14 bases between them. Germline CDR1 and CDR2: PRHDT and FYEKMQ (reference sequence). The CDR3: CASSLSASSSYEQYF. For the CDR3, the DNA is TGTGCCAGCAGCCTTAGCGCCTCCAGCTCCTACGAGCAGTACTTC.

The chain uses TRBV28 and TRBJ1-1; D gene ambiguous. There are 14 residues in the CDR3. V was pared by 2 bases and J by 3 bases, with 10 bases between. Germline V lookup: CDR1 MDHEN, CDR2 SYDVKM. The CDR3 here is CASSLRVGDTEAFF. CDR3 bases: TGTGCCAGCAGTTTACGAGTGGGAGACACTGAAGCTTTCTTT.

The V and J genes are TRBV28 and TRBJ1-1; 8 bases align to TRBD1. V lost 6 bases, J lost 4 bases, and 10 bases stayed unmatched. The CDR3 has 15 amino acids. The germline CDR1 and CDR2 sequences are MDHEN and SYDVKM. The chain's CDR3 is CASRPSLTGGTEAFF. The CDR3 DNA follows: TGTGCCAGCAGACCCTCCCTCACAGGGGGCACTGAAGCTTTCTTT.

This chain links TRBV7-2 with TRBJ2-7, with 12 nucleotides matching TRBD2. This CDR3 comprises 15 residues. Trimming took 1 base from V and 3 from J; bases not matched to a gene: 1. Germline loops: CDR1 SGHTA, CDR2 FQGNSA. CDR3 sequence (DNA): TGTGCCAGCAGCTTAGGACTAGCGGGAGTCTACGAGCAGTACTTC. Translated, it gives CASSLGLAGVYEQYF.

The chain links TRBV28 to TRBJ2-7; TRBD2 matches at 7 bases. V gave up 10 bases and J gave up 3 bases; unmatched junction bases: 6. Germline-derived CDR1 and CDR2 are MDHEN and SYDVKM. This CDR3 comprises 12 residues. CDR3 loop: CATTGGYYEQYF. The CDR3 coding sequence is TGTGCCACTACCGGGGGGTACTACGAGCAGTACTTC.

The rearrangement joins TRBV10-3 to TRBJ2-1; 10 bases agree with TRBD2. The germline V gene has CDR1 ENHRY and CDR2 SYGVKD. The V gene end was trimmed by 7 bases and the J gene end by 7 bases; junction bases not matched to a gene: 16. The CDR3 is 17 amino acids. CDR3 amino acids: CAIMGGGASGSVNEQFF. CDR3 DNA: TGTGCCATCATGGGCGGTGGGGCTAGCGGGAGTGTGAATGAGCAGTTCTTC.

J is TRBJ2-5 and V is TRBV18; 7 bases are shared with TRBD1. The CDR3 consists of 15 residues. Unmatched junction bases numbered 6, after V lost 4 bases and J lost 1 base. The germline CDR1 and CDR2 sequences are KGHSH and LQKENI. CDR3 loop: CASSRRQGVQETQYF. CDR3 sequence (DNA): TGTGCCAGCTCACGACGACAGGGTGTCCAAGAGACCCAGTACTTC.